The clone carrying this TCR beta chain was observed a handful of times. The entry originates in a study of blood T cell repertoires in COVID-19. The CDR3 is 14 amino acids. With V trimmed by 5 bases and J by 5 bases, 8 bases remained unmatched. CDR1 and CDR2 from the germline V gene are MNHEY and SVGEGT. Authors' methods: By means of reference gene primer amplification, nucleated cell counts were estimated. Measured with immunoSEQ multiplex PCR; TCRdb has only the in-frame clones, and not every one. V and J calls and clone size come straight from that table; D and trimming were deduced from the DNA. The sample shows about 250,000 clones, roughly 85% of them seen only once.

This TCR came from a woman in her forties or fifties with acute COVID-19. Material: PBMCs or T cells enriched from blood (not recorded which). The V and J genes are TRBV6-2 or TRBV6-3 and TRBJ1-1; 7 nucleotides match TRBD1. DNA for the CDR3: TGTGCCAGCAGTCACAGGGGTGAGAAGACTGAAGCTTTCTTT. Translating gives CASSHRGEKTEAFF.